This T cell receptor beta chain was recovered during a study of shared clonotypes between healthy human individuals. The V gene lost 2 bases and the J gene lost 4 bases, with 12 bases spanning the gap. This CDR3 comprises 14 residues. CDR1 is SGHRS, CDR2 YFSETQ, per germline. Sequencing used immunoSEQ multiplex PCR; TCRdb keeps in-frame clones, though not all of them. The profile shows approximately 1.1 million clones, approximately 80% of them singletons. With regard to this clone: Its antigen is still unknown. Other DNA sequences in the sample encode the same CDR3.

None of the donors, who were healthy HIV-negative adults, had recently had acute infections or vaccinations. From CD4+ cells came CD45RA+ naive and CD45RA-negative memory subsets. Study findings and constraints: Apart from blood, nothing was sampled; tissue repertoires likely differ. Larger estimated richness was generally recorded for naive subsets relative to memory subsets.

This rearrangement joins TRBV5-1 to TRBJ1-2; the D is unclear. The sample comprised memory CD4+ T cells from PBMCs. Subset reported: CD45RA-negative fraction. The clonotype comes from a man aged 18-30 years in good health. Some clones in this sample may be carry-over from other donors' samples. CDR3 DNA: TGCGCCAGCAGCTTAGGTTCCGGGGTCTATGGCTACACCTTC. Its translation: CASSLGSGVYGYTF.